This T cell receptor beta chain was found in a study of OX40 agonist ivuxolimab in advanced cancers. Background on the study: Ivuxolimab is an agonistic anti-OX40 (CD134) antibody, and patients were treated with it.

Study outcomes and limitations: Expanded clones tended on average to be more numerous among CD8+ T cells than CD4+. Patients with a partial response at 0.1-3.0 mg/kg had among the lowest clonal expansion.

This clone was counted a single time. Antigen specificity is unknown. Libraries were prepared by immunoSEQ multiplex PCR; TCRdb keeps only in-frame clonotypes and omits some of them. Here the sample spans approximately 69,000 clones, roughly 94% being singletons. The starting material was CD4+ or CD8+ T cells sorted from blood, obtained in a trial of the OX40 agonist ivuxolimab. The source is an adult with an advanced solid tumor such as melanoma, head and neck, liver or kidney cancer.

For the CDR3, the DNA is TGTGCCAGCCGAGTGGCGGAATCCTACGAGCAGTACTTC. Its protein product is CASRVAESYEQYF. This chain connects TRBV28 to TRBJ2-7; no firm D call. CDR3 length: 13 residues. The V end was cut by 8 bases, the J end by 1 base, with 12 bases between. Germline V CDR1 and CDR2: MDHEN, SYDVKM.